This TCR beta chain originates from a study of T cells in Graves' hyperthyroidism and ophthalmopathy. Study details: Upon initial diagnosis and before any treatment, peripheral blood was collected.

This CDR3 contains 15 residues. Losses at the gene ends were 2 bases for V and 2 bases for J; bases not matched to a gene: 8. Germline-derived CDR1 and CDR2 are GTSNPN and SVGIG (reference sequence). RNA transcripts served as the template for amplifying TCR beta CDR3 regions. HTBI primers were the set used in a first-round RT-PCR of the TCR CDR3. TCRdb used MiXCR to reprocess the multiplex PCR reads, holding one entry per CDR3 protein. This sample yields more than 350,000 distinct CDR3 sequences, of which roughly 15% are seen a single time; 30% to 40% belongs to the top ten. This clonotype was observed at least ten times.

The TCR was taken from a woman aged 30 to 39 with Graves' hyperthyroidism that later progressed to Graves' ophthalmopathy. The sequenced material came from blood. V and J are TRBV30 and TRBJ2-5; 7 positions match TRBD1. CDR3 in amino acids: CAWSPPDRVQETQYF. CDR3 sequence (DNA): TGTGCCTGGAGTCCACCCGACAGGGTGCAAGAGACCCAGTACTTC. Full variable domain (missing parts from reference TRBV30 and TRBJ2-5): SQTIHQWPATLVQPVGSPLSLECTVEGTSNPNLYWYRQAAGRGLQLLFYSVGIGQISSEVPQNLSASRPQDRQFILSSKKLLLSDSGFYLCAWSPPDRVQETQYFGPGTRLLVL.